The rows below give T cell receptor beta chains drawn from one sample of a study of T cells in Graves' hyperthyroidism and ophthalmopathy. In TCRdb, the multiplex PCR reads were re-called with MiXCR into one record per CDR3 protein. The table shows fewer than 350,000 distinct CDR3 sequences, with 15% to 20% occurring only once. Sequencing input: blood. The source of these receptors is a woman between 40 and 50 years old with Graves' ophthalmopathy. CDR3s leave out the opening cysteine and the closing phenylalanine or tryptophan.

J | V | CDR3
TRBJ1-3 | TRBV12-3/TRBV12-4 | ASSTDSVDLGNTIY
TRBJ1-6 | TRBV12-3/TRBV12-4 | ASSLYGQDNSPLH
TRBJ2-7 | TRBV28 | ASSWGTLRHEQY
TRBJ2-7 | TRBV11-2 | ASSFFSGENYEQY
TRBJ2-7 | TRBV6-5 | ASSSPRLAANYEQY
TRBJ2-5 | TRBV28 | ASSPSGLAAYQETQY
TRBJ2-7 | TRBV6-5 | ASSYGLVAGGGEQY
TRBJ1-2 | TRBV20-1 | SASPLGGYT
TRBJ1-1 | TRBV28 | ASTLFGENTEAF
TRBJ1-5 | TRBV19 | ASRSGVQYSNQPQH
TRBJ2-7 | TRBV7-9 | ASSPSTGRNYEQY
TRBJ2-7 | TRBV7-2 | ASSFRDRYYEQY
TRBJ1-5 | TRBV7-8 | ASSLGQGGGNQPQH
TRBJ1-2 | TRBV6-1 | ASSGQTGGGYT
TRBJ2-5 | TRBV20-1 | SAREGLAGETQY
TRBJ2-7 | TRBV2 | ASRYTGVYEQY
TRBJ2-7 | TRBV28 | ASSLGQGSYEQY
TRBJ1-1 | TRBV27 | ASSLSEAAEAF
TRBJ2-7 | TRBV6-2/TRBV6-3 | ASDSGDASSYEQY
TRBJ1-5 | TRBV6-2/TRBV6-3 | ASSRRRGYNQPQH
TRBJ1-2 | TRBV27 | ASSQRDRNYGYT
TRBJ1-2 | TRBV28 | ASSFRDLYGYT
TRBJ2-7 | TRBV27 | ASSSLGLNYEQY